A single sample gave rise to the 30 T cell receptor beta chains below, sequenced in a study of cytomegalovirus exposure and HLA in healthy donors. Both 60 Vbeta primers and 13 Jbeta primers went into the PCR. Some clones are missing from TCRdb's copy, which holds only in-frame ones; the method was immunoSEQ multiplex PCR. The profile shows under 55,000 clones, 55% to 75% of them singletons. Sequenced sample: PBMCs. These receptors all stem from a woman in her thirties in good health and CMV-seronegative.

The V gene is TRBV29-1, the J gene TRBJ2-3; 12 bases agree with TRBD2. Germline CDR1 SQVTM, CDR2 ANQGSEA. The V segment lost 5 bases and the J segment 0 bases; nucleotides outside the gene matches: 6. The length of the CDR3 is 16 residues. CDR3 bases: TGCAGCGTTAAGACCGGGACTAGCGGGAGCACAGATACGCAGTATTTT. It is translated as CSVKTGTSGSTDTQYF.

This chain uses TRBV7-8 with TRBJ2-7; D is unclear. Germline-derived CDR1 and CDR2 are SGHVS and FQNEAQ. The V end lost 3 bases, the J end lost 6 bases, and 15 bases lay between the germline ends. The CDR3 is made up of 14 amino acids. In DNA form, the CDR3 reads TGTGCCAGCAGCTTTTCCGACCCTGCGGCCGAGCAGTACTTC. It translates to CASSFSDPAAEQYF. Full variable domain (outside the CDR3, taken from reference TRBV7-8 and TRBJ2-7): GAGVSQSPRYKVAKRGQDVALRCDPISGHVSLFWYQQALGQGPEFLTYFQNEAQLDKSGLPSDRFFAERPEGSVSTLKIQRTQQEDSAVYLCASSFSDPAAEQYFGPGTRLTVT.

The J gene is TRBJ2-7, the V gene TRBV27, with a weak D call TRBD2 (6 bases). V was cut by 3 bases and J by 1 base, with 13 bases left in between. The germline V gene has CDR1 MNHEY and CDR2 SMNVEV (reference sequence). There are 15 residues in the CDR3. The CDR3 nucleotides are TGTGCCAGCAGTTTCGGCGGGGTGCGTTCCTACGAGCAGTACTTC. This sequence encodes CASSFGGVRSYEQYF.

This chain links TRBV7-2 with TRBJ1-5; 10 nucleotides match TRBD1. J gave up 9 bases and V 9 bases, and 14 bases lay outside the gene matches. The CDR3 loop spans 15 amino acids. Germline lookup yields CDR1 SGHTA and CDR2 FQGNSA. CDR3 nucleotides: TGTGCCAGACAACCGGGACAGGGGAACTCGAGGCCCCAGCATTTT. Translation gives CARQPGQGNSRPQHF.

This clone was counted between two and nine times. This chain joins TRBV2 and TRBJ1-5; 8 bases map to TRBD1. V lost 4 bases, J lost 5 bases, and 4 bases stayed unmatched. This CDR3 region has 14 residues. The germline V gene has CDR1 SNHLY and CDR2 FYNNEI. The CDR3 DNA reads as TGTGCCAGCAGTGGGACAGGGTTATATCAGCCCCAGCATTTT. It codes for CASSGTGLYQPQHF.

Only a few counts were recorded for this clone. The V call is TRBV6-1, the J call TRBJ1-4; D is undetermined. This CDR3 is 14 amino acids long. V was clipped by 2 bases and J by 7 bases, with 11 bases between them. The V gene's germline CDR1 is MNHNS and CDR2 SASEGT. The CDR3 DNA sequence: TGTGCCAGCAGTGAACGTCCGGAGGGTGAAAAACTGTTTTTT. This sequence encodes CASSERPEGEKLFF.

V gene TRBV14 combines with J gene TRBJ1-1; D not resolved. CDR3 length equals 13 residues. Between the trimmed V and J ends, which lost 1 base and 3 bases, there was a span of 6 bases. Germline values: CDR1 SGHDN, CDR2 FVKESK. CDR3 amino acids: CASSQVADTEAFF. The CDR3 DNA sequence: TGTGCCAGCAGCCAAGTAGCTGACACTGAAGCTTTCTTT.

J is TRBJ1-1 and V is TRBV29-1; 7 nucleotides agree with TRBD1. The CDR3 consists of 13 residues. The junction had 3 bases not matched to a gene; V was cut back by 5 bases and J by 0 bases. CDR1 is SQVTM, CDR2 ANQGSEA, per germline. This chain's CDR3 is CSVPGQMNTEAFF. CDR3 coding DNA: TGCAGCGTTCCGGGACAGATGAACACTGAAGCTTTCTTT.

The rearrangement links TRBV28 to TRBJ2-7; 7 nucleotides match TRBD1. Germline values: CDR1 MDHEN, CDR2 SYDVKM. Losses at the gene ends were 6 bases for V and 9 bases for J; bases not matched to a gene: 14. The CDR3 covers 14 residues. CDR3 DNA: TGTGCCAGCAGCTTACAGGGGATGGTTAAGTGGCAGTACTTC. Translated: CASSLQGMVKWQYF.

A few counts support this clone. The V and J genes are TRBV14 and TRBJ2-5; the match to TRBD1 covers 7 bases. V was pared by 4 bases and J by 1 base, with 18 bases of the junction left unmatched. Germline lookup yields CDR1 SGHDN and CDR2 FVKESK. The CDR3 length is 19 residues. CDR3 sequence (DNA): TGTGCCAGCAGCCGATCTATAAATAGGGACAGAGCTTTCCAAGAGACCCAGTACTTC. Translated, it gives CASSRSINRDRAFQETQYF.

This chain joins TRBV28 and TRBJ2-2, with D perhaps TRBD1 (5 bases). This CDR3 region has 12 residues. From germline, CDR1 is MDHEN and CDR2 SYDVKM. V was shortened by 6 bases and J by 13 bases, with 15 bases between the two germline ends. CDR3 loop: CASSGLRGGLFF. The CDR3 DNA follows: TGTGCCAGCAGCGGTCTTAGGGGCGGGCTGTTTTTT.

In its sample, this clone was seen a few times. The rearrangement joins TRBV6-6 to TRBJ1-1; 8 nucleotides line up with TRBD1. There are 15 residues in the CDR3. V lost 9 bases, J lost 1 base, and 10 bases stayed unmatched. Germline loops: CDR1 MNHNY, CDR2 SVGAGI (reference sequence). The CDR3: CASRVTGQANTEAFF. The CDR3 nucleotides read TGTGCCAGTAGAGTAACGGGACAGGCGAACACTGAAGCTTTCTTT.

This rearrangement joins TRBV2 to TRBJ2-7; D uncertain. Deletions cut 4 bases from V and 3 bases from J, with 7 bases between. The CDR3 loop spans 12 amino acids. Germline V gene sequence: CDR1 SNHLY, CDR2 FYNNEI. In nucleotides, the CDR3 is TGTGCCAGCAGTGTGGGCCTCTACGAGCAGTACTTC. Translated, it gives CASSVGLYEQYF.

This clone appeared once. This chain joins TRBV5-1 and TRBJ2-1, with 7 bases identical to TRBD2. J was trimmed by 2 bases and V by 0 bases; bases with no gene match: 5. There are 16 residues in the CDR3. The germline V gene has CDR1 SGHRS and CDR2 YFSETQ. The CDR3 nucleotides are TGCGCCAGCAGCTTGGAGTCTAGCGGACCCTACAATGAGCAGTTCTTC. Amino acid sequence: CASSLESSGPYNEQFF.

The CDR3 bases are TGTGCTAGTGGTTTAATGGCGGACACTGAAGCTTTCTTT. The encoded protein is CASGLMADTEAFF. This chain links TRBV12-5 with TRBJ1-1; D remains unclear. The CDR3 consists of 13 residues. Germline CDR1 and CDR2: LGHNT and FRNRAP. V was trimmed by 3 bases and J by 3 bases, leaving 8 bases between them. The full variable domain, its missing parts supplied by reference TRBV12-5 and TRBJ1-1, is DARVTQTPRHKVTEMGQEVTMRCQPILGHNTVFWYRQTMMQGLELLAYFRNRAPLDDSGMPKDRFSAEMPDATLATLKIQPSEPRDSAVYFCASGLMADTEAFFGQGTRLTVV.

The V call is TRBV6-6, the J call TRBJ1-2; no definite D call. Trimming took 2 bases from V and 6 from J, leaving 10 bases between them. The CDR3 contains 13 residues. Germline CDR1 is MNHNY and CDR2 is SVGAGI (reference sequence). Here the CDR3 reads CASSYALTNGYTF. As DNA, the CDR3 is TGTGCCAGCAGTTACGCCCTAACGAATGGCTACACCTTC.

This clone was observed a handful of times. CDR3 region: CASSELGLALYEQYF. For the CDR3, the DNA is TGTGCCAGCAGTGAACTGGGGCTAGCGCTTTACGAGCAGTACTTC. The rearrangement uses TRBV6-1 and TRBJ2-7, with a possible D match to TRBD2 (6 bases). This CDR3 spans 15 amino acids. Trimming stripped 2 bases from V and 4 bases from J, with 15 bases between. Germline CDR1 MNHNS, CDR2 SASEGT.

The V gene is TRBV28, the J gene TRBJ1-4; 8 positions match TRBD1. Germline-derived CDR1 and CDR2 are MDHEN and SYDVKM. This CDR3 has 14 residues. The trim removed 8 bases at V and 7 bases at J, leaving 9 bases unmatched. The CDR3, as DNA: TGTGCCAGCCTGACTCGGGACAGGATTGAAAAACTGTTTTTT. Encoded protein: CASLTRDRIEKLFF.

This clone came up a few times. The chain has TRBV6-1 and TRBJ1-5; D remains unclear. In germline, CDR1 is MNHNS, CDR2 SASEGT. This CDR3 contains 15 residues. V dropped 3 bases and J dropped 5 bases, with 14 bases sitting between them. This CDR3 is CASSDDSGGYQPQHF. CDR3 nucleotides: TGTGCCAGCAGTGACGATTCCGGTGGTTATCAGCCCCAGCATTTT.

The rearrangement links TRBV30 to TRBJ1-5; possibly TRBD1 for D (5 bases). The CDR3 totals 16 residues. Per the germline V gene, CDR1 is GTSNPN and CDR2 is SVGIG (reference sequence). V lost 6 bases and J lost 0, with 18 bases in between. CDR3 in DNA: TGTGCCTGCAAGGGCGGGACCCTTTATAGCAATCAGCCCCAGCATTTT. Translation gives CACKGGTLYSNQPQHF.

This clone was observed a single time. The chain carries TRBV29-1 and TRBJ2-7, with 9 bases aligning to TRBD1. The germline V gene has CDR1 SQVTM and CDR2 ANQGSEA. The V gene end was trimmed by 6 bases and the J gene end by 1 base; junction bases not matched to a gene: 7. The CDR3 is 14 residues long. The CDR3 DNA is TGCAGCGTGGGAGGACAGGGGATTTCCTACGAGCAGTACTTC. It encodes CSVGGQGISYEQYF.

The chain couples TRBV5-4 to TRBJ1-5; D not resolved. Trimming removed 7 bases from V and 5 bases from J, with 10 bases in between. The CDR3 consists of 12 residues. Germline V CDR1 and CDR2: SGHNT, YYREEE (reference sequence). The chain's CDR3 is CASGLPDQPQHF. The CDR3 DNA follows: TGTGCCAGCGGGCTCCCCGATCAGCCCCAGCATTTT. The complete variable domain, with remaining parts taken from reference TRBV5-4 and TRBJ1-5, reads ETGVTQSPTHLIKTRGQQVTLRCSSQSGHNTVSWYQQALGQGPQFIFQYYREEENGRGNFPPRFSGLQFPNYSSELNVNALELDDSALYLCASGLPDQPQHFGDGTRLSIL.

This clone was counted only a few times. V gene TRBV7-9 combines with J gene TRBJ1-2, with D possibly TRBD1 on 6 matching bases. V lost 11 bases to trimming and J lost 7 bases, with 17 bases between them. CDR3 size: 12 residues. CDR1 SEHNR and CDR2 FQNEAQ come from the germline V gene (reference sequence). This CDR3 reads CAGTGPAGGYTF. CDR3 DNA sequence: TGTGCCGGAACAGGGCCCGCGGGTGGCTACACCTTC.

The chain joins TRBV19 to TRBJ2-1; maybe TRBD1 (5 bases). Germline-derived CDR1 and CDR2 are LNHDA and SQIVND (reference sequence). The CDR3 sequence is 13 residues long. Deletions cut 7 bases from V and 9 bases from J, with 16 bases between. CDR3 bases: TGTGCCAGTAACCCCACACCTAGGGGTGAGCAGTTCTTC. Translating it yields CASNPTPRGEQFF.

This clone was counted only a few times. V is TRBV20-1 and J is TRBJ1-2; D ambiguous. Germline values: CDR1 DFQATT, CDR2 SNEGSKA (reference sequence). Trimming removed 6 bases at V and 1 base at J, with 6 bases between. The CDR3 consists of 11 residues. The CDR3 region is CSATVNYGYTF. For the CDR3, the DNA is TGCAGTGCCACTGTTAACTATGGCTACACCTTC.

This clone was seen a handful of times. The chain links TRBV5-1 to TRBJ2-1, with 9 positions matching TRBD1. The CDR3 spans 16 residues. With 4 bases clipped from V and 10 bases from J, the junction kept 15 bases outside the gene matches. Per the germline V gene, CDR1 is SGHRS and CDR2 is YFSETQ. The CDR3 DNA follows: TGCGCCAGCAGCACATCGGGACAGGGTTGGGAGGGCGAGCAGTTCTTC. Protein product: CASSTSGQGWEGEQFF.

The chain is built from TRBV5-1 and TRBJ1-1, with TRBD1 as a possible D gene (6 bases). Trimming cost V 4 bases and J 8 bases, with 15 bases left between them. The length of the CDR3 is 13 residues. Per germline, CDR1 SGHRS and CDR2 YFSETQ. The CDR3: CASSPGHHLEAFF. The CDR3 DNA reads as TGCGCCAGCAGCCCGGGACACCACTTAGAAGCTTTCTTT.

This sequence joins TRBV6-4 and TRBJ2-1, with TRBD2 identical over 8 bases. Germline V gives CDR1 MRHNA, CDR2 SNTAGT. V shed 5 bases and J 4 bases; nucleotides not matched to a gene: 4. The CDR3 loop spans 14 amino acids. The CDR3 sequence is CASSYTSGYNEQFF. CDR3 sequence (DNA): TGTGCCAGCAGTTATACTAGCGGTTACAATGAGCAGTTCTTC.

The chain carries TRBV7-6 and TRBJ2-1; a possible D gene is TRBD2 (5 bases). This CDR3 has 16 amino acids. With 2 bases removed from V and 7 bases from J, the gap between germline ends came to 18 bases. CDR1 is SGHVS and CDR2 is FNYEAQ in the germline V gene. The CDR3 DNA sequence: TGTGCCAGCAGCTTAAGGGCGGGCCAAGGGTGGAATGAGCAGTTCTTC. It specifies CASSLRAGQGWNEQFF. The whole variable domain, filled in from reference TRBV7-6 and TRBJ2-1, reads GAGVSQSPRYKVTKRGQDVALRCDPISGHVSLYWYRQALGQGPEFLTYFNYEAQQDKSGLPNDRFSAERPEGSISTLTIQRTEQRDSAMYRCASSLRAGQGWNEQFFGPGTRLTVL.

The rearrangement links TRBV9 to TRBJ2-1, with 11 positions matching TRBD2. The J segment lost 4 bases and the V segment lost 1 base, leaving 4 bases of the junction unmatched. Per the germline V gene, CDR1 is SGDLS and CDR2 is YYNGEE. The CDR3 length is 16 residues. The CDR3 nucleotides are TGTGCCAGCAGCGTAACAGGACTAGCGGGTTACAATGAGCAGTTCTTC. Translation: CASSVTGLAGYNEQFF.